A selection of T cell receptor beta chains follows, all from one sample in a study of T cells in Graves' hyperthyroidism and ophthalmopathy. TCRdb analysed the multiplex PCR reads with MiXCR anew, one entry per CDR3 protein. The top ten hold 7.9% of the sample, which has roughly 290,000 distinct CDR3 sequences, roughly 13% seen once. Input material: blood. These TCRs come from a woman aged 40 to 49 with Graves' hyperthyroidism. CDR3s include the opening cysteine and the closing phenylalanine or tryptophan. The order of the fields is CDR3 protein, CDR3 DNA, V gene, J gene, clone size, CDR3 length, D gene. The D gene is left open where the match is weak. Clone size is shown for a subset of rows, as once, few, many or a class of expanded clone.

CDR3 protein: CSVVRESYNEQFF
CDR3 DNA: TGCAGCGTTGTCCGGGAATCCTACAATGAGCAGTTCTTC
V gene: TRBV29-1
J gene: TRBJ2-1
clone size: many
CDR3 length: 13
D gene: .

CDR3 protein: CASSLDGNNNEQFF
CDR3 DNA: TGTGCCAGCAGCTTAGACGGGAATAACAATGAGCAGTTCTTC
V gene: TRBV11-3
J gene: TRBJ2-1
clone size: many
CDR3 length: 14
D gene: .

CDR3 protein: CASSSPGQPYEQYF
CDR3 DNA: TGTGCCAGCAGCTCACCGGGACAGCCCTACGAGCAGTACTTC
V gene: TRBV7-9
J gene: TRBJ2-7
clone size: many
CDR3 length: 14
D gene: TRBD1

CDR3 protein: CASSEWGGGATPNYGYTF
CDR3 DNA: TGTGCCAGCAGTGAATGGGGAGGGGGCGCCACCCCCAACTATGGCTACACCTTC
V gene: TRBV25-1
J gene: TRBJ1-2
clone size: .
CDR3 length: 18
D gene: TRBD1

CDR3 protein: CASVTTNTGELFF
CDR3 DNA: TGTGCCAGCGTGACGACGAACACCGGGGAGCTGTTTTTT
V gene: TRBV6-1
J gene: TRBJ2-2
clone size: many
CDR3 length: 13
D gene: .

CDR3 protein: CASSFLAGGGYQETQYF
CDR3 DNA: TGTGCCAGCAGTTTTCTAGCGGGAGGCGGGTACCAAGAGACCCAGTACTTC
V gene: TRBV28
J gene: TRBJ2-5
clone size: many
CDR3 length: 17
D gene: TRBD2

CDR3 protein: CSARLAARGEQYF
CDR3 DNA: TGCAGTGCAAGACTAGCGGCCAGAGGGGAGCAGTACTTC
V gene: TRBV20-1
J gene: TRBJ2-7
clone size: many
CDR3 length: 13
D gene: TRBD2

CDR3 protein: CASSLGSAQETQYF
CDR3 DNA: TGCGCCAGCAGCTTGGGGAGCGCCCAAGAGACCCAGTACTTC
V gene: TRBV5-1
J gene: TRBJ2-5
clone size: .
CDR3 length: 14
D gene: .

CDR3 protein: CASSLASQGRNEKLFF
CDR3 DNA: TGCGCCAGCAGCTTGGCCTCACAGGGGAGGAATGAAAAACTGTTTTTT
V gene: TRBV5-1
J gene: TRBJ1-4
clone size: .
CDR3 length: 16
D gene: TRBD1

CDR3 protein: CASSIGRIDGEGGIDRPFF
CDR3 DNA: TGTGCCAGCAGTATAGGACGGATTGACGGCGAGGGGGGGATTGATCGCCCTTTCTTT
V gene: TRBV28
J gene: TRBJ1-1
clone size: many
CDR3 length: 19
D gene: .

CDR3 protein: CASSLRIRARYNEQFF
CDR3 DNA: TGTGCCAGCAGTTTGAGGATTAGGGCGCGGTACAATGAGCAGTTCTTC
V gene: TRBV12-3/TRBV12-4
J gene: TRBJ2-1
clone size: few
CDR3 length: 16
D gene: .

CDR3 protein: CASSKGLAGGNEQFF
CDR3 DNA: TGTGCCAGCAGTAAGGGACTAGCGGGAGGGAATGAGCAGTTCTTC
V gene: TRBV6-2/TRBV6-3
J gene: TRBJ2-1
clone size: many
CDR3 length: 15
D gene: TRBD2

CDR3 protein: CASSAPGRRDQPQHF
CDR3 DNA: TGTGCCAGCAGTGCCCCCGGCAGGCGAGATCAGCCCCAGCATTTT
V gene: TRBV28
J gene: TRBJ1-5
clone size: many
CDR3 length: 15
D gene: .

CDR3 protein: CSVRTGTDNEQFF
CDR3 DNA: TGCAGTGTCCGGACAGGGACAGACAATGAGCAGTTCTTC
V gene: TRBV20-1
J gene: TRBJ2-1
clone size: .
CDR3 length: 13
D gene: TRBD1

CDR3 protein: CASSFTGVGANVLTF
CDR3 DNA: TGTGCCAGCAGTTTTACTGGGGTAGGGGCCAACGTCCTGACTTTC
V gene: TRBV28
J gene: TRBJ2-6
clone size: many
CDR3 length: 15
D gene: .

CDR3 protein: CAWSGGAYGYTF
CDR3 DNA: TGTGCCTGGAGTGGAGGGGCGTATGGCTACACCTTC
V gene: TRBV30
J gene: TRBJ1-2
clone size: many
CDR3 length: 12
D gene: .

CDR3 protein: CASRYARQPQHF
CDR3 DNA: TGTGCCAGCAGATACGCTCGGCAGCCCCAGCATTTT
V gene: TRBV28
J gene: TRBJ1-5
clone size: many
CDR3 length: 12
D gene: .

CDR3 protein: CASSSSPGDQPQHF
CDR3 DNA: TGTGCCAGCAGCTCGAGCCCAGGGGACCAGCCCCAGCATTTT
V gene: TRBV6-2/TRBV6-3
J gene: TRBJ1-5
clone size: many
CDR3 length: 14
D gene: .

CDR3 protein: CASGLLGVGEAFF
CDR3 DNA: TGTGCCAGCGGCCTGCTGGGGGTAGGTGAAGCTTTCTTT
V gene: TRBV2
J gene: TRBJ1-1
clone size: many
CDR3 length: 13
D gene: .

CDR3 protein: CASSLDSSNTGELFF
CDR3 DNA: TGTGCCAGCAGCTTAGACAGTTCGAACACCGGGGAGCTGTTTTTT
V gene: TRBV11-3
J gene: TRBJ2-2
clone size: many
CDR3 length: 15
D gene: .

CDR3 protein: CASSLVVRETQYF
CDR3 DNA: TGTGCCAGCAGCTTGGTAGTCCGGGAGACCCAGTACTTC
V gene: TRBV5-5
J gene: TRBJ2-5
clone size: many
CDR3 length: 13
D gene: .

CDR3 protein: CASTPRGNGELFF
CDR3 DNA: TGTGCCAGCACCCCGAGGGGAAACGGGGAGCTGTTTTTT
V gene: TRBV12-3/TRBV12-4
J gene: TRBJ2-2
clone size: many
CDR3 length: 13
D gene: .

CDR3 protein: CASSVSSWNQETQYF
CDR3 DNA: TGTGCCAGCAGCGTTAGTAGCTGGAACCAAGAGACCCAGTACTTC
V gene: TRBV9
J gene: TRBJ2-5
clone size: .
CDR3 length: 15
D gene: .

CDR3 protein: CASSQVRQGAGEKLFF
CDR3 DNA: TGTGCCAGCAGCCAAGTAAGGCAGGGGGCGGGAGAAAAACTGTTTTTT
V gene: TRBV3-1
J gene: TRBJ1-4
clone size: .
CDR3 length: 16
D gene: TRBD1

CDR3 protein: CASSIQGGFGNEQFF
CDR3 DNA: TGTGCCAGCAGCATCCAGGGGGGATTTGGGAATGAGCAGTTCTTC
V gene: TRBV7-3
J gene: TRBJ2-1
clone size: .
CDR3 length: 15
D gene: .

CDR3 protein: CASSNSGGTGSPLHF
CDR3 DNA: TGTGCCAGCAGCAACTCAGGGGGTACGGGTTCACCCCTCCACTTT
V gene: TRBV7-9
J gene: TRBJ1-6
clone size: .
CDR3 length: 15
D gene: TRBD1

CDR3 protein: CASSLGREQYF
CDR3 DNA: TGTGCCAGCAGTTTAGGGCGGGAGCAGTACTTC
V gene: TRBV12-3/TRBV12-4
J gene: TRBJ2-7
clone size: many
CDR3 length: 11
D gene: .

CDR3 protein: CASSGTALETQYF
CDR3 DNA: TGTGCCAGCAGCGGAACCGCCCTAGAGACCCAGTACTTC
V gene: TRBV3-1
J gene: TRBJ2-5
clone size: .
CDR3 length: 13
D gene: .

CDR3 protein: CASSLQGELPYEQYF
CDR3 DNA: TGTGCCAGCTCCCTACAGGGGGAATTGCCCTACGAGCAGTACTTC
V gene: TRBV7-8
J gene: TRBJ2-7
clone size: many
CDR3 length: 15
D gene: TRBD1

CDR3 protein: CASSPTTTDTQYF
CDR3 DNA: TGTGCCAGCAGCCCCACCACAACAGATACGCAGTATTTT
V gene: TRBV3-1
J gene: TRBJ2-3
clone size: many
CDR3 length: 13
D gene: .

CDR3 protein: CASRSQGHLNTEAFF
CDR3 DNA: TGTGCCAGCAGGAGCCAGGGACACCTGAACACTGAAGCTTTCTTT
V gene: TRBV6-1
J gene: TRBJ1-1
clone size: .
CDR3 length: 15
D gene: .

CDR3 protein: CASSAVPFGGRYNEQFF
CDR3 DNA: TGTGCCAGCAGCGCCGTCCCCTTTGGGGGACGTTACAATGAGCAGTTCTTC
V gene: TRBV6-1
J gene: TRBJ2-1
clone size: many
CDR3 length: 17
D gene: .

CDR3 protein: CASNTGLAGADTQYF
CDR3 DNA: TGCGCCAGCAACACGGGACTAGCGGGAGCAGATACGCAGTATTTT
V gene: TRBV10-2
J gene: TRBJ2-3
clone size: few
CDR3 length: 15
D gene: TRBD2

CDR3 protein: CSVGLGTAETQYF
CDR3 DNA: TGCAGCGTTGGGCTAGGGACAGCAGAGACCCAGTACTTC
V gene: TRBV29-1
J gene: TRBJ2-5
clone size: few
CDR3 length: 13
D gene: TRBD1

CDR3 protein: CASSYKLAGVQSTDTRYF
CDR3 DNA: TGTGCCAGCAGTTACAAACTAGCGGGAGTTCAAAGCACAGATACGCGGTATTTT
V gene: TRBV28
J gene: TRBJ2-3
clone size: .
CDR3 length: 18
D gene: TRBD2

CDR3 protein: CSARDLGLAGPYEQYF
CDR3 DNA: TGCAGTGCTAGAGATCTCGGACTAGCGGGCCCCTACGAGCAGTACTTC
V gene: TRBV20-1
J gene: TRBJ2-7
clone size: many
CDR3 length: 16
D gene: TRBD2

CDR3 protein: CASSYQYEGGLAFF
CDR3 DNA: TGTGCCAGCAGTTACCAATATGAGGGGGGTTTAGCTTTCTTT
V gene: TRBV6-6
J gene: TRBJ1-1
clone size: many
CDR3 length: 14
D gene: .

CDR3 protein: CSARQVRGGGSYEQYF
CDR3 DNA: TGCAGTGCTAGACAAGTCCGAGGGGGAGGCTCCTACGAGCAGTACTTC
V gene: TRBV20-1
J gene: TRBJ2-7
clone size: many
CDR3 length: 16
D gene: .

CDR3 protein: CASSVRGTGEQFF
CDR3 DNA: TGTGCCAGCAGTGTCCGGGGGACAGGGGAGCAGTTCTTC
V gene: TRBV2
J gene: TRBJ2-1
clone size: many
CDR3 length: 13
D gene: TRBD1

CDR3 protein: CASRGGQIEQFF
CDR3 DNA: TGTGCCAGCAGGGGGGGGCAAATTGAGCAGTTCTTC
V gene: TRBV2
J gene: TRBJ2-1
clone size: many
CDR3 length: 12
D gene: .

CDR3 protein: CASSPTVMSRQPQHF
CDR3 DNA: TGTGCCAGCAGTCCGACGGTGATGAGTCGTCAGCCCCAGCATTTT
V gene: TRBV28
J gene: TRBJ1-5
clone size: many
CDR3 length: 15
D gene: .

CDR3 protein: CASSPGQGLKETQYF
CDR3 DNA: TGTGCCAGCAGCCCGGGACAGGGACTAAAAGAGACCCAGTACTTC
V gene: TRBV27
J gene: TRBJ2-5
clone size: many
CDR3 length: 15
D gene: TRBD1